This T cell receptor beta chain was retrieved from a study of cytomegalovirus exposure and HLA in healthy donors. The donors, nominally healthy at sampling, likely had unrecorded immune exposures. Study conclusions and caveats: Among immune exposure information, only CMV serostatus was available. Further analysis, carried out later, found HLA-associated TCR beta chains more clonally expanded than equally common other chains. Under in vitro conditions, a few CMV-associated chains were confirmed as specific for CMV antigens.

PCR primers comprised 60 Vbeta and 13 Jbeta primers. Libraries were prepared by immunoSEQ multiplex PCR; TCRdb keeps only in-frame clonotypes and omits some of them. The data contain about 130,000 clones, 80% of them singletons. This clone was seen a few times. Its cognate antigen is unknown. The V gene end was trimmed by 9 bases and the J gene end by 2 bases; junction bases not matched to a gene: 6. Looked up from germline, CDR1 is LNHDA and CDR2 is SQIVND (reference sequence). There are 15 residues in the CDR3. Material: PBMCs. The origin of this receptor is a man aged 25 to 45 in good health and CMV-seronegative. V is TRBV19 and J is TRBJ2-6; 8 bases line up with TRBD2. The CDR3 protein is CARPAGGTGANVLTF. The DNA for the CDR3 is TGTGCCAGGCCCGCGGGGGGCACTGGGGCCAACGTCCTGACTTTC.